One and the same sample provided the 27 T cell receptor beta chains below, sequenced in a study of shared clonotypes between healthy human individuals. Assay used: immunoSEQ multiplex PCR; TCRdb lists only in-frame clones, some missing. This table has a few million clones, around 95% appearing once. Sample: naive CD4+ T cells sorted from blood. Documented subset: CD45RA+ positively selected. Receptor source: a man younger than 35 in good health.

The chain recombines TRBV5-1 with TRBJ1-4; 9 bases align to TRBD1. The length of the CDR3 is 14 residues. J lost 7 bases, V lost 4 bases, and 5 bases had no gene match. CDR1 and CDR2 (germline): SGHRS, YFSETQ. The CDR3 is CASSQQGATEKLFF. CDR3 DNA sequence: TGCGCCAGCAGCCAACAGGGGGCGACTGAAAAACTGTTTTTT.

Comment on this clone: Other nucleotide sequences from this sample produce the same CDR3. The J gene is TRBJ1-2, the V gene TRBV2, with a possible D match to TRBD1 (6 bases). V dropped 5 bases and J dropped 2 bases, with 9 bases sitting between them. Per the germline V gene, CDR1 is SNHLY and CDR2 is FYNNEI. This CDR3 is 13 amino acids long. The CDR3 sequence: CASSRTENYGYTF. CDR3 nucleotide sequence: TGTGCCAGCAGTCGGACAGAGAACTATGGCTACACCTTC.

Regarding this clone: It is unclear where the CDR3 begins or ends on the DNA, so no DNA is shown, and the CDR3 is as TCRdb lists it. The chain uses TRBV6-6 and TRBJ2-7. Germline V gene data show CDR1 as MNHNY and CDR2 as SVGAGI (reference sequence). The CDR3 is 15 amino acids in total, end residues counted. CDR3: CASSTSDRIPYEQYF.

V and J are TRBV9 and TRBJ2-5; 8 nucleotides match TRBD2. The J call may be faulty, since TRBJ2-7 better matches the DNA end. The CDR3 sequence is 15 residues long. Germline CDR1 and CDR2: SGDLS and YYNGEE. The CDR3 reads CASSVGRGDYYEQYF. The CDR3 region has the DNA TGTGCCAGCAGCGTAGGGCGGGGGGACTACTACGAGCAGTACTTC.

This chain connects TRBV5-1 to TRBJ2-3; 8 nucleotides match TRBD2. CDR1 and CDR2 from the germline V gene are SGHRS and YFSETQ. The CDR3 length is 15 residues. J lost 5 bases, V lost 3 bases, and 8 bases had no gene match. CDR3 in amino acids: CASSSTGGPGDTQYF. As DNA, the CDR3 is TGCGCCAGCAGCTCCACGGGGGGGCCTGGAGATACGCAGTATTTT.

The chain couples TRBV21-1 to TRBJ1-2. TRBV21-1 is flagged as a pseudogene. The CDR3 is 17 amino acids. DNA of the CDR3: TGTGCCAGCAGTTCTAATAGTAGAAGGGTGATGTCATATGGCTACACCTTC. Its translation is CASSSNSRRVMSYGYTF.

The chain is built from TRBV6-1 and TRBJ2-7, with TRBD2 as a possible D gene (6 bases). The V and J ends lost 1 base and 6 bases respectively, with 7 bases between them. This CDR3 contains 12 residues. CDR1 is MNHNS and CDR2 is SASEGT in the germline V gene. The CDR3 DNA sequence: TGTGCCAGCAGTGAAGAGCGGGCCGAGCAGTACTTC. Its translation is CASSEERAEQYF.

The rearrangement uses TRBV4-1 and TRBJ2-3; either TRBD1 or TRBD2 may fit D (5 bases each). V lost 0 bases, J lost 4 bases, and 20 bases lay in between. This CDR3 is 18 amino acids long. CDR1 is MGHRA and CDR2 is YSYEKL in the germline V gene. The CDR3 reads CASSQDPPGTRGADTQYF. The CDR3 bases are TGCGCCAGCAGCCAAGATCCCCCCGGGACCAGAGGGGCAGATACGCAGTATTTT.

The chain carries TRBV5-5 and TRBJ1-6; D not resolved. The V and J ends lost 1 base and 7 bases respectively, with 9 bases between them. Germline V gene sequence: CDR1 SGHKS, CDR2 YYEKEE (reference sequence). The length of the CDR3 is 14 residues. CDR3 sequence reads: CASSLLGGNSPLHF. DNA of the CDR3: TGTGCCAGCAGCTTGCTGGGCGGCAATTCACCCCTCCACTTT.

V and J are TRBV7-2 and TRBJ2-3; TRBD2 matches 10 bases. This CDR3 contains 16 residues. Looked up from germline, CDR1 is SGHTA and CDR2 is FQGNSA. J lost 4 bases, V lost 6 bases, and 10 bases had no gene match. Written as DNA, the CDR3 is TGTGCCAGCAGTCAAGCTAGCGGGAGTTTCCCAGATACGCAGTATTTT. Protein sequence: CASSQASGSFPDTQYF.

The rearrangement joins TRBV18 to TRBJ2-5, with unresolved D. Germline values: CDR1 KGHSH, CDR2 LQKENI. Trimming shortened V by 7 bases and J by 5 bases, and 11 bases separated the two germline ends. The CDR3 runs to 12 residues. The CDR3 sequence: CASFRQSETQYF. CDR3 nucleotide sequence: TGTGCCAGCTTCAGGCAGTCCGAGACCCAGTACTTC.

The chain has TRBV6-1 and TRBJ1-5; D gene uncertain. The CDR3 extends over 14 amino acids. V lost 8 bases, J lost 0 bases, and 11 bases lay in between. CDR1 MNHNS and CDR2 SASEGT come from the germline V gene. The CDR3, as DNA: TGTGCCAGCCAGGCAAGGGATAGCAATCAGCCCCAGCATTTT. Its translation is CASQARDSNQPQHF.

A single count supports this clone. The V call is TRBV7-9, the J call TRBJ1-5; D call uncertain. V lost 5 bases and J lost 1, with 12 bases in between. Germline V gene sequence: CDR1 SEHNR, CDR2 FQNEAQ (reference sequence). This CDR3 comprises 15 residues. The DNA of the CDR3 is TGTGCCAGCAGCCCGGAGAGTTGGAGCAATCAGCCCCAGCATTTT. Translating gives CASSPESWSNQPQHF.

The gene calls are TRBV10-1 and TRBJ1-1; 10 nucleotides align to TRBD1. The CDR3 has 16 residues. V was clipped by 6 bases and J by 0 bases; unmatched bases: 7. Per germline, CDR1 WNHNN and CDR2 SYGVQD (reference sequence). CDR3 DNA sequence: TGCGCCAGCAGCCCGAGACAGGGGGCAATGAACACTGAAGCTTTCTTT. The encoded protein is CASSPRQGAMNTEAFF.

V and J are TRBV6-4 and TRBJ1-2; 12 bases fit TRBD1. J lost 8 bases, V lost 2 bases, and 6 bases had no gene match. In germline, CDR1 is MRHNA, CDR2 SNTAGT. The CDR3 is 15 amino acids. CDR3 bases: TGTGCCAGCAGTGACCAGGGACAGGGGGCGGAAGGCTACACCTTC. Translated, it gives CASSDQGQGAEGYTF.

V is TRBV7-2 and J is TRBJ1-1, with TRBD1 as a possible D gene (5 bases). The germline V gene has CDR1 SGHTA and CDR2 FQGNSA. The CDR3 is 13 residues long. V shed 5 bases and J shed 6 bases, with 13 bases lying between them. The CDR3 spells CASSLGGKAEAFF. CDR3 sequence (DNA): TGTGCCAGCAGCCTCGGGGGTAAGGCTGAAGCTTTCTTT.

In nucleotides, the CDR3 is TGTGCCGTCGACCAGCGGGGGGGCCGCACCGGGGAGCTGTTTTTT. Protein: CAVDQRGGRTGELFF. V is TRBV28 and J is TRBJ2-2, with 10 bases identical to TRBD2. There are 15 residues in the CDR3. Germline V gene sequence: CDR1 MDHEN, CDR2 SYDVKM. Trimming removed 11 bases from V and 4 bases from J; junction bases left unmatched: 10.

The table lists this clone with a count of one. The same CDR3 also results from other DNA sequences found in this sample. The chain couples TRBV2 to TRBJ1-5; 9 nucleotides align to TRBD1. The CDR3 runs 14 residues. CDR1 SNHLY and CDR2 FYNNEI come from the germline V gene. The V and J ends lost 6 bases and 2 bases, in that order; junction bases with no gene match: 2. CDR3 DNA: TGTGCCAGCAGGGACAGGGGAGGCAATCAGCCCCAGCATTTT. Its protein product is CASRDRGGNQPQHF.

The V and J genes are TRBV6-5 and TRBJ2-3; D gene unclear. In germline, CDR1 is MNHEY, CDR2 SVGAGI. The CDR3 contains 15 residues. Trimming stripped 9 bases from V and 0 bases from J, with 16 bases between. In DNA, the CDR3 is TGTGCCAGTGGCAGAATGACATCTAGCACAGATACGCAGTATTTT. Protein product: CASGRMTSSTDTQYF.

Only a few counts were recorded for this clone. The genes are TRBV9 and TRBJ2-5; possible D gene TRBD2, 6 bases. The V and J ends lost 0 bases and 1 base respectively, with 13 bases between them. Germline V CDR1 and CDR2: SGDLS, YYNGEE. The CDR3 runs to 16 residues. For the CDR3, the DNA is TGTGCCAGCAGCGTAGCCGGCGGGGCGTTCCAAGAGACCCAGTACTTC. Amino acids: CASSVAGGAFQETQYF.

The CDR3 DNA sequence: TGCGCCAGCAGTGATTCCGTGACTAGCAACTTCTACGAGCAGTACTTC. Amino acids: CASSDSVTSNFYEQYF. The rearrangement uses TRBV10-1 and TRBJ2-7, with 7 bases aligning to TRBD2. The germline V gene encodes CDR1 WNHNN and CDR2 SYGVQD (reference sequence). CDR3 size: 16 residues. V dropped 3 bases and J dropped 3; count of bases not matched to a gene: 11.

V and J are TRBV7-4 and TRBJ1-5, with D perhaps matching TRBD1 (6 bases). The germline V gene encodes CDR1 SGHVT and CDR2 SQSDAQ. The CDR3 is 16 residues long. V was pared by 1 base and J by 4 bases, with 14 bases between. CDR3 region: CASSLGYTGSNQPQHF. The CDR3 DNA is TGTGCCAGCAGCTTAGGGTACACAGGGTCAAATCAGCCCCAGCATTTT. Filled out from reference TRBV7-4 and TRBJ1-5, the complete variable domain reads GAGVSQSPRYKVAKRGRDVALRCDSISGHVTLYWYRQTLGQGSEVLTYSQSDAQRDKSGRPSGRFSAERPERSVSTLKIQRTEQGDSAVYLCASSLGYTGSNQPQHFGDGTRLSIL.

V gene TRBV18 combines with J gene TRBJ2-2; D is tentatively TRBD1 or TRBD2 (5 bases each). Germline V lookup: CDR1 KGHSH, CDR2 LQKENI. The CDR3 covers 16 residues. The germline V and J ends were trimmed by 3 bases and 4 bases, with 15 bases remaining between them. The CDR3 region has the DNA TGTGCCAGCTCACCCCCGGGACCGCTCAGCACCGGGGAGCTGTTTTTT. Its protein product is CASSPPGPLSTGELFF.

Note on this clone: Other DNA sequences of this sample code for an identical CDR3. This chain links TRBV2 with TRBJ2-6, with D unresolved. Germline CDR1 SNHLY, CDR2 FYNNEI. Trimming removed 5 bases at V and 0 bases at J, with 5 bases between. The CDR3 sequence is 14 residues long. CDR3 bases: TGTGCCAGCAGTATCAGCTCTGGGGCCAACGTCCTGACTTTC. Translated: CASSISSGANVLTF.

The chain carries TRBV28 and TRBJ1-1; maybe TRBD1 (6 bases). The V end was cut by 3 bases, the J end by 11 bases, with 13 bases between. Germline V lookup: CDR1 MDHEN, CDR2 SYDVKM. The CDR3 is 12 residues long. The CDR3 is CASSFRGAWAFF. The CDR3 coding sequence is TGTGCCAGCAGTTTTCGGGGGGCTTGGGCTTTCTTT.

The CDR3 spells CASSLAGTSGSGDTQYF. DNA of the CDR3: TGTGCCAGCAGCTTAGCCGGGACTAGCGGGAGCGGTGATACGCAGTATTTT. This chain joins TRBV7-2 and TRBJ2-3, with 14 bases identical to TRBD2. This CDR3 is 17 amino acids long. The ends lost 0 bases at V and 6 bases at J; junction bases unmatched: 5. From germline, CDR1 is SGHTA and CDR2 FQGNSA.

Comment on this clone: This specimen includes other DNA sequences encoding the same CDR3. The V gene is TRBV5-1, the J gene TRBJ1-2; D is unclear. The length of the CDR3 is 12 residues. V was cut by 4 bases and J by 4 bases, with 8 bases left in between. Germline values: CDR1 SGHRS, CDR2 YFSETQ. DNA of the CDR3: TGCGCCAGCAGCGCTGACACCTATGGCTACACCTTC. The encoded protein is CASSADTYGYTF.